These 28 T cell receptor beta chains share one sample of origin, sequenced in a study of glioma-infiltrating T cells. Using RNA template, CDR3s of TCR alpha and beta were amplified with iRepertoire arm-PCR. TCRdb processed the multiplex PCR reads anew with MiXCR; each CDR3 protein has one entry. The data show about 210,000 distinct CDR3 sequences, roughly a third seen once. Sequencing was done on a sample of glioma tissue, nonneoplastic brain tissue, or PBMCs (not recorded which). All receptors derive from a human donor with low-grade glioma or glioblastoma, undergoing nonglioma brain surgery, or in good health (not recorded which).

This clonotype was observed at least ten times. The chain joins TRBV3-1 to TRBJ2-7; tentatively, D is TRBD1 (5 bases). The CDR3 is 13 amino acids. Germline V gene data show CDR1 as LGHDT and CDR2 as YNNKEL (reference sequence). With 8 bases removed from V and 3 bases from J, the gap between germline ends came to 14 bases. The CDR3 reads CASGLQGVYEQYF. The CDR3 DNA follows: TGTGCCAGCGGATTACAAGGGGTCTACGAGCAGTACTTC.

This clonotype has at least ten counts. The V call is TRBV4-2, the J call TRBJ1-2; D remains ambiguous. The germline V gene has CDR1 LGHNA and CDR2 YNFKEQ. With 3 bases removed from V and 3 bases from J, the gap between germline ends came to 8 bases. This CDR3 contains 13 residues. CDR3 loop: CASSQGSDYGYTF. CDR3 DNA: TGTGCCAGCAGCCAGGGTTCGGACTATGGCTACACCTTC.

This clonotype was seen at least ten times. V gene TRBV11-2 combines with J gene TRBJ1-3; D uncertain. The CDR3 sequence is 14 residues long. Germline CDR1 reads SGHAT; CDR2 reads FQNNGV. Trimming pared 5 bases from V and 0 bases from J, leaving 8 bases between. This CDR3 reads CASSTASSGNTIYF. The CDR3 DNA reads as TGTGCCAGCAGCACCGCTAGCTCTGGAAACACCATATATTTT.

Comment on this clonotype: This may stem from a read error, because a much larger clone lies one nucleotide away. The chain has TRBV4-3 and TRBJ2-1; D might be TRBD2 (5 bases). CDR3 length: 18 amino acids. The V end was cut by 1 base, the J end by 0 bases, with 16 bases between. Germline CDR1 LGHNA, CDR2 YSLEER. The CDR3 sequence: CASSQGRLAVSSYNEQFF. The CDR3 DNA reads as TGCGCCAGCAGCCAAGGAAGGCTAGCAGTAAGCTCCTACAATGAGCAGTTCTTC.

This clonotype appeared many times. The chain employs TRBV6-1 and TRBJ2-1; D possibly matches TRBD1 or TRBD2 (5 bases each). This CDR3 spans 14 amino acids. V was clipped by 8 bases and J by 4 bases, with 15 bases between them. CDR1 is MNHNS, CDR2 SASEGT, per germline. As DNA, the CDR3 is TGTGCCAGCCGTACAACCGGGACGTACAATGAGCAGTTCTTC. This translates into CASRTTGTYNEQFF.

The rearrangement uses TRBV5-6 and TRBJ2-3; 9 bases map to TRBD1. Looked up from germline, CDR1 is SGHDT and CDR2 is YYEEEE. The CDR3 is 15 residues long. The ends lost 4 bases at V and 4 bases at J; junction bases unmatched: 7. CDR3 bases: TGTGCCAGCAGCCCGTGGGACAGGGAGGCAGATACGCAGTATTTT. Translation gives CASSPWDREADTQYF.

This clonotype came up many times. The chain has TRBV6-2 or TRBV6-3 and TRBJ2-7; 8 bases are a match to TRBD1. The CDR3 has 13 amino acids. The germline gives CDR1 MNHEY, CDR2 SVGEGT. With 6 bases clipped from V and 5 bases from J, the junction kept 6 bases outside the gene matches. The CDR3 coding sequence is TGTGCCAGCAGATGGACAGGGTCGGACGAGCAGTACTTC. Translating it yields CASRWTGSDEQYF.

This clonotype was seen at least ten times. V usage is TRBV19 and J usage is TRBJ2-3; D is perhaps TRBD1 or TRBD2 (5 bases each). V lost 3 bases and J lost 2, with 12 bases in between. The CDR3 runs 15 residues. Germline V CDR1 and CDR2: LNHDA, SQIVND (reference sequence). The CDR3, as DNA: TGTGCCAGTAGTATTGGGGGAAGACCCACAGATACGCAGTATTTT. It codes for CASSIGGRPTDTQYF.

This clonotype appeared many times. The chain employs TRBV3-1 and TRBJ1-6, with D possibly being TRBD1 (6 bases). The V gene lost 6 bases and the J gene lost 7 bases, with 13 bases spanning the gap. CDR3 length: 14 residues. Germline V CDR1 and CDR2: LGHDT, YNNKEL (reference sequence). The CDR3 DNA is TGTGCCAGCAGTTCCGTGACAGGCAATTCACCCCTCCACTTT. As protein: CASSSVTGNSPLHF. The complete variable domain, with remaining parts taken from reference TRBV3-1 and TRBJ1-6, reads DTAVSQTPKYLVTQMGNDKSIKCEQNLGHDTMYWYKQDSKKFLKIMFSYNNKELIINETVPNRFSPKSPDKAHLNLHINSLELGDSAVYFCASSSVTGNSPLHFGNGTRLTVT.

A note on this clonotype: Since a much larger clone is just one base distant, this may be a read error. The conserved final phenylalanine or tryptophan is absent from the CDR3, which likely points to a read error. The rearrangement links TRBV3-1 to TRBJ2-5, with 8 bases that match TRBD2. CDR1 and CDR2 (germline): LGHDT, YNNKEL (reference sequence). Trimming took 3 bases from V and 3 from J; bases not matched to a gene: 6. The CDR3 spans 15 residues. The CDR3 reads CASSQGAGVKETQYL. CDR3 nucleotides: TGTGCCAGCAGCCAGGGAGCGGGAGTTAAAGAGACCCAGTACTTA.

This clonotype was seen repeatedly, ten times or more. This chain links TRBV11-2 with TRBJ2-5; no reliable D call. CDR3 length: 16 amino acids. Germline CDR1 and CDR2: SGHAT and FQNNGV. Trimming left V 1 base short and J 3 bases short, with 15 bases between. CDR3 coding DNA: TGTGCCAGCAGCTTAGGGGTCGGCAGAATTGAAGAGACCCAGTACTTC. The encoded protein is CASSLGVGRIEETQYF.

The chain recombines TRBV4-1 with TRBJ2-7; 11 bases fit TRBD2. The V segment lost 4 bases and the J segment 2 bases; nucleotides outside the gene matches: 7. Germline V gives CDR1 MGHRA, CDR2 YSYEKL. The CDR3 is made up of 16 amino acids. CDR3 in DNA: TGCGCCAGCAGCCCGGGAAGTAGCGGGAGGGCCTACGAGCAGTACTTC. This gives the protein CASSPGSSGRAYEQYF.

The rearrangement uses TRBV20-1 and TRBJ2-1; 12 nucleotides match TRBD2. CDR1 is DFQATT, CDR2 SNEGSKA, per germline (reference sequence). J was trimmed by 5 bases and V by 2 bases; bases with no gene match: 4. This CDR3 has 15 residues. The CDR3 region has the DNA TGCAGTGCTAGACGCCCTAGCGGGAGGGACAATGAGCAGTTCTTC. This gives the protein CSARRPSGRDNEQFF.

This clonotype was recorded at least ten times. CDR3 residues: CASSPKTGQFSYNEQFF. The DNA of the CDR3 is TGTGCCAGCAGTCCAAAGACAGGGCAATTCTCCTACAATGAGCAGTTCTTC. This chain connects TRBV27 to TRBJ2-1, with TRBD1 identical over 7 bases. The CDR3 is 17 residues long. Germline V gene sequence: CDR1 MNHEY, CDR2 SMNVEV (reference sequence). With 5 bases clipped from V and 0 bases from J, the junction kept 10 bases outside the gene matches.

This clonotype was seen at least ten times. The V gene is TRBV20-1, the J gene TRBJ2-4, with D unresolved. Per the germline V gene, CDR1 is DFQATT and CDR2 is SNEGSKA (reference sequence). The CDR3 length is 17 residues. V was cut by 1 base and J by 0 bases, with 16 bases left in between. The CDR3 sequence: CSARGGLELIAKNIQYF. CDR3 bases: TGCAGTGCTAGAGGTGGCCTAGAACTTATAGCCAAAAACATTCAGTACTTC.

This clonotype occurred many times. The chain links TRBV29-1 to TRBJ1-1; D perhaps matches TRBD1 (5 bases). The CDR3 contains 12 residues. Trimming cost V 4 bases and J 5 bases, with 11 bases left between them. Germline CDR1 reads SQVTM; CDR2 reads ANQGSEA. This CDR3 is CSVAGSETEAFF. CDR3 nucleotides: TGCAGCGTTGCAGGGTCGGAGACTGAAGCTTTCTTT.

To note about this clonotype: This may arise from a read error, as a much more abundant clone is one base away. This chain links TRBV7-4 with TRBJ2-5, with 11 nucleotides matching TRBD2. Germline V gene sequence: CDR1 SGHVT, CDR2 SQSDAQ. The CDR3 runs to 16 residues. J was trimmed by 8 bases and V by 1 base; bases with no gene match: 9. This chain's CDR3 is CASSLEVAGGPDTQYF. The CDR3 DNA reads TGTGCCAGCAGCTTAGAGGTAGCGGGAGGGCCTGATACCCAGTACTTC.

In the case of this clonotype: A read error is possible here, since a much larger clone lies one base away. This CDR3 fails to terminate in the conserved phenylalanine or tryptophan, so it likely reflects a read error. The chain combines TRBV7-2 with TRBJ1-2; D remains unclear. The CDR3 has 12 amino acids. The germline gives CDR1 SGHTA, CDR2 FQGNSA. V lost 3 bases to trimming and J lost 8 bases, with 10 bases between them. The CDR3 sequence: CASSFPFGGYTL. The CDR3 DNA reads as TGTGCCAGCAGCTTCCCGTTTGGGGGCTACACCCTC.

This clonotype was seen at least ten times. The junction departs from the called germline gene at one end, perhaps through a read error. The V and J genes are TRBV18 and TRBJ2-7, with D perhaps TRBD2 (6 bases). This CDR3 comprises 14 residues. Germline V CDR1 and CDR2: KGHSH, LQKENI. CDR3 residues: CASSPLREWYEQYF. CDR3 nucleotides: TGTGCCAGCTCACCCCTCCGGGAGTGGTACGAACAGTACTTC.

There are many counts of this clonotype. The genes are TRBV29-1 and TRBJ2-7; TRBD1 is a possible D gene (6 bases). Germline V gene lookup returns CDR1 SQVTM and CDR2 ANQGSEA. This CDR3 comprises 13 residues. The V and J ends lost 4 bases and 2 bases respectively, with 12 bases between them. CDR3 amino acids: CSVAGTITYEQYF. The DNA of the CDR3 is TGCAGCGTTGCGGGGACAATAACCTACGAGCAGTACTTC.

A remark on this clonotype: Since no conserved phenylalanine or tryptophan closes the CDR3, a read error is the likely cause. J is TRBJ1-1 and V is TRBV6-2 or TRBV6-3; D ambiguous. The germline gives CDR1 MNHEY, CDR2 SVGEGT. The CDR3 spans 16 residues. V was pared by 0 bases and J by 1 base, with 12 bases between. CDR3 nucleotides: TGTGCCAGCAGTTACTCGAATTCCGAGACGAACACTGAAGCTTTCCTT. The encoded protein is CASSYSNSETNTEAFL.

This clonotype was seen repeatedly, ten times or more. This chain connects TRBV4-1 to TRBJ2-3; no clear D. V gave up 1 base and J gave up 2 bases, with 13 bases separating them. Germline CDR1 and CDR2: MGHRA and YSYEKL. The CDR3 has 16 amino acids. The CDR3 DNA reads TGCGCCAGCAGCCAAGGGATTAGTCCCTCCACAGATACGCAGTATTTT. Its translation is CASSQGISPSTDTQYF.

To note about this clonotype: A read error may be the cause here, since a much bigger clone is one base away. The V call is TRBV25-1, the J call TRBJ2-2, with 8 positions matching TRBD2. The germline V gene has CDR1 MGHDK and CDR2 SYGVNS. J was trimmed by 1 base and V by 1 base; bases with no gene match: 8. The CDR3 spans 18 residues. The CDR3 nucleotides are TGTGCCAGCAGTGAATTAGAGACTAGCGTCGAGAACACCGGGGAGCTGTTTTTT. It yields the protein CASSELETSVENTGELFF.

This clonotype appeared a few times. The chain joins TRBV18 to TRBJ2-3; D unresolved. Germline CDR1 and CDR2: KGHSH and LQKENI. Trimming left V 3 bases short and J 2 bases short, with 12 bases between. The CDR3 loop spans 15 amino acids. Here the CDR3 reads CASSPQGPTTDTQYF. CDR3 bases: TGTGCCAGCTCACCTCAAGGCCCCACCACAGATACGCAGTATTTT.

The J gene is TRBJ1-5, the V gene TRBV20-1; 8 bases map to TRBD1. The CDR3 extends over 14 amino acids. From germline, CDR1 is DFQATT and CDR2 SNEGSKA (reference sequence). Trimming removed 5 bases from V and 5 bases from J; junction bases left unmatched: 8. The CDR3 sequence is CSAGRQGPDQPQHF. In nucleotides, the CDR3 is TGCAGTGCTGGTAGACAGGGGCCCGATCAGCCCCAGCATTTT.

Notes on this clonotype: This could be a read error, since a much larger clone is one nucleotide away. The chain combines TRBV7-9 with TRBJ2-7, with D perhaps matching TRBD1 (5 bases). Per germline, CDR1 SEHNR and CDR2 FQNEAQ (reference sequence). The CDR3 spans 14 residues. CDR3 coding DNA: TGTGCCAGCAGCTTATACCAGGGCCCCTACGAGAAGTACTTC. Protein sequence: CASSLYQGPYEKYF.

Ten or more counts support this clonotype. V usage is TRBV7-2 and J usage is TRBJ2-1; D is perhaps TRBD2 (6 bases). Trimming pared 2 bases from V and 1 base from J, leaving 18 bases between. Germline assignment: CDR1 SGHTA and CDR2 FQGNSA. The CDR3 totals 18 residues. This chain's CDR3 is CASSLLRETAGSYNEQFF. CDR3 nucleotides: TGTGCCAGCAGCTTATTACGGGAGACGGCGGGATCCTACAATGAGCAGTTCTTC.

The sample holds many counts of this clonotype. The CDR3 loop reads CASGTQNIQYF. The CDR3 DNA reads TGTGCCAGCGGAACCCAGAACATTCAGTACTTC. The V and J genes are TRBV7-2 and TRBJ2-4; D ambiguous. The ends were cut back, 8 bases at V and 7 bases at J, with 9 bases in the middle. Germline V gives CDR1 SGHTA, CDR2 FQGNSA. The CDR3 covers 11 residues.